This T cell receptor beta chain was sequenced in a study of OX40 agonist ivuxolimab in advanced cancers. Background on the study: Three patients, one with hepatocellular carcinoma and two with cutaneous melanoma, responded partially.

The V gene end was trimmed by 5 bases and the J gene end by 2 bases; junction bases not matched to a gene: 6. This CDR3 spans 16 amino acids. CDR1 MDHEN and CDR2 SYDVKM come from the germline V gene. This clone was observed a single time. TCRdb's copy holds only in-frame clones and misses some; the assay was immunoSEQ multiplex PCR. The sample lists over 95,000 clones, around 96% seen once, with around 2% in the top ten. The sequencing used CD4+ or CD8+ T cells sorted from blood, collected in a trial of the OX40 agonist ivuxolimab. J is TRBJ2-1 and V is TRBV28; 10 bases line up with TRBD1. This receptor was taken from an adult with an advanced solid tumor such as melanoma, head and neck, liver or kidney cancer. CDR3 loop: CASSPPGQGAYNEQFF. The CDR3 bases are TGTGCCAGCAGTCCCCCCGGACAGGGGGCCTACAATGAGCAGTTCTTC.